Listed below are T cell receptor beta chains from one sample, sequenced in a study of T cell responses to AZD1222 COVID-19 vaccine. Method: immunoSEQ multiplex PCR; TCRdb's copy keeps in-frame clones and lacks some. The sample lists about 130,000 clones; about 86% were seen once. The starting material was peripheral blood, obtained on day 0 of AZD1222 vaccination. Every receptor here comes from an adult in good health. CDR3s include the opening cysteine and the closing phenylalanine or tryptophan. A D gene is named only where the DNA matches it firmly. Rows may omit the clone size; those that give it use once, few, many or a size class.

CDR3nt: TGTGCCAGCAGTTACCGTGCAGGGGTAGAGGGAAACACCATATATTTT
CDR3aa: CASSYRAGVEGNTIYF
d_gene: NA
j_gene: TRBJ1-3
abundance: NA
v_gene: TRBV6-5

CDR3nt: TGTGCCAGCAGCTTAGCCCCGGGACAGCTCTATGGCTACACCTTC
CDR3aa: CASSLAPGQLYGYTF
d_gene: TRBD1
j_gene: TRBJ1-2
abundance: NA
v_gene: TRBV27

CDR3nt: TGTGCCAGCAGTTACTCGATTTGGGGGGGGAGCAAAAACATTCAGTACTTC
CDR3aa: CASSYSIWGGSKNIQYF
d_gene: TRBD2
j_gene: TRBJ2-4
abundance: NA
v_gene: TRBV6-2/TRBV6-3

CDR3nt: TGTGCCAGCAGCGTGGGTACGGGGGTCCGCTACAATGAGCAGTTCTTC
CDR3aa: CASSVGTGVRYNEQFF
d_gene: NA
j_gene: TRBJ2-1
abundance: NA
v_gene: TRBV9

CDR3nt: TGTGCCAGCAGCTTAGTCGGGGGTTTTTTCTACGAGCAGTACTTC
CDR3aa: CASSLVGGFFYEQYF
d_gene: NA
j_gene: TRBJ2-7
abundance: NA
v_gene: TRBV7-8

CDR3nt: TGTGCCAGCAGCCATAATAGCGGAGGGGGCTCCTACGAGCAGTACTTC
CDR3aa: CASSHNSGGGSYEQYF
d_gene: NA
j_gene: TRBJ2-7
abundance: NA
v_gene: TRBV7-9

CDR3nt: TGTGCCAGCGCCCGGGACCCTGGCACTGAAGCTTTCTTT
CDR3aa: CASARDPGTEAFF
d_gene: NA
j_gene: TRBJ1-1
abundance: once
v_gene: TRBV2

CDR3nt: TGTGCCAGCAGTTTTGTAAATGAGCAGTTCTTC
CDR3aa: CASSFVNEQFF
d_gene: NA
j_gene: TRBJ2-1
abundance: few
v_gene: TRBV12-3/TRBV12-4

CDR3nt: TGTGCCAGCAGCGTAGGGGGTGTAACTAATGAAAAACTGTTTTTT
CDR3aa: CASSVGGVTNEKLFF
d_gene: NA
j_gene: TRBJ1-4
abundance: once
v_gene: TRBV9

CDR3nt: TGTGCCAGCAGGGGGAGAGACACCGGGGAGCTGTTTTTT
CDR3aa: CASRGRDTGELFF
d_gene: NA
j_gene: TRBJ2-2
abundance: NA
v_gene: TRBV12-3/TRBV12-4

CDR3nt: TGTGCCAGCAGTTACTATTCGGGGTCTGATACGCAGTATTTT
CDR3aa: CASSYYSGSDTQYF
d_gene: NA
j_gene: TRBJ2-3
abundance: NA
v_gene: TRBV6-2/TRBV6-3

CDR3nt: TGTGCCAGCAGTCCTACGTGGGGCCCCTACAATGAGCAGTTCTTC
CDR3aa: CASSPTWGPYNEQFF
d_gene: NA
j_gene: TRBJ2-1
abundance: few
v_gene: TRBV14

CDR3nt: TGTGCCAGCAGTTTCCGACTAGGTGAGCAGTACTTC
CDR3aa: CASSFRLGEQYF
d_gene: NA
j_gene: TRBJ2-7
abundance: NA
v_gene: TRBV28

CDR3nt: TGTGCCAGCAGTGAACGGGTGCGGACCACCGGGGAGCTGTTTTTT
CDR3aa: CASSERVRTTGELFF
d_gene: NA
j_gene: TRBJ2-2
abundance: NA
v_gene: TRBV2

CDR3nt: TGTGCCAGCAGCCAAGGCTCAAGCCGTGACTATGGCTACACCTTC
CDR3aa: CASSQGSSRDYGYTF
d_gene: NA
j_gene: TRBJ1-2
abundance: NA
v_gene: TRBV3-1/TRBV3-2

CDR3nt: TGTGCCAGCAGCTGGACCCCCCAAGGATACGAGCAGTACTTC
CDR3aa: CASSWTPQGYEQYF
d_gene: NA
j_gene: TRBJ2-7
abundance: once
v_gene: TRBV11-2

CDR3nt: TGTGCCAGCAGCGCCTTTACGGATGGAGGAAACACCATATATTTT
CDR3aa: CASSAFTDGGNTIYF
d_gene: NA
j_gene: TRBJ1-3
abundance: NA
v_gene: TRBV9

CDR3nt: TGTGCCAGCAGCTCTCCTAAGGTTACAGGTACGAACACTGAAGCTTTCTTT
CDR3aa: CASSSPKVTGTNTEAFF
d_gene: NA
j_gene: TRBJ1-1
abundance: NA
v_gene: TRBV7-9

CDR3nt: TGTGCCATTGGGCGGGGTGACACTGAAGCTTTCTTT
CDR3aa: CAIGRGDTEAFF
d_gene: NA
j_gene: TRBJ1-1
abundance: NA
v_gene: TRBV10-3

CDR3nt: TGCGCCAGCAGCTTGCGCGGGGAAGCTTTCTTT
CDR3aa: CASSLRGEAFF
d_gene: NA
j_gene: TRBJ1-1
abundance: NA
v_gene: TRBV5-1

CDR3nt: TGTGCCAGCCGTGGGGGGAGACAGCCCCAGCATTTT
CDR3aa: CASRGGRQPQHF
d_gene: NA
j_gene: TRBJ1-5
abundance: NA
v_gene: TRBV28

CDR3nt: TGTGCCAGCAGCTCACACTTGGCGGGGGCAGGGACAGATACGCAGTATTTT
CDR3aa: CASSSHLAGAGTDTQYF
d_gene: NA
j_gene: TRBJ2-3
abundance: NA
v_gene: TRBV9

CDR3nt: TGTGCCAGTAGTATCAGGGGGCCCGGGGAGCTGTTTTTT
CDR3aa: CASSIRGPGELFF
d_gene: TRBD1
j_gene: TRBJ2-2
abundance: NA
v_gene: TRBV19

CDR3nt: TGTGCCAGCAGTTTATACGCCCTAGGGAACACTGAAGCTTTCTTT
CDR3aa: CASSLYALGNTEAFF
d_gene: NA
j_gene: TRBJ1-1
abundance: NA
v_gene: TRBV28